This TCR beta chain was recorded in a study of response to subunit inactivated influenza vaccine. Study-level results: Authors suggested that a seasonal influenza vaccination recruits few new T cells each time.

In regard to this clonotype: Its antigen remains unidentified.

TCRdb passed the RT-PCR reads through MiXCR, listing each CDR3 protein once. Of 650,000 to 700,000 distinct CDR3 sequences listed, 15% to 19% are singletons. Here the sequenced sample was PBMCs from blood, taken 12 days after vaccination. The receptor was derived from a man aged 50 to 59 who received an inactivated influenza vaccine.

CDR3 sequence: CASSPEGVSNQPQHF. Written as DNA, the CDR3 is TGTGCCAGCAGCCCCGAGGGAGTTAGCAATCAGCCCCAGCATTTT. V and J are TRBV6-1 and TRBJ1-5; D remains ambiguous. V was pared by 6 bases and J by 0 bases, with 12 bases between. CDR3 length: 15 residues. Germline CDR1 reads MNHNS; CDR2 reads SASEGT.